This T cell receptor (beta chain) originates from a study of shared clonotypes between healthy human individuals. Findings of the study overall: Compared with clonotypes that all four donors shared, non-shared clonotypes had lower generation probabilities. Clonotype sharing levels among donors were expected to vary with sequencing depth.

This clone was seen only once. Its antigen is as yet unknown. Study processing details: From ImmunoSEQ came sequences covering only the junction and carrying no quality scores, so filtering differed. The repertoire was sequenced with immunoSEQ multiplex PCR; TCRdb's copy has only in-frame clones and lacks some. V, J and clone size are those of that table, while D and trimming were read from the DNA. Of roughly 640,000 clones in the sample, more than 95% were seen once. Division of CD4+ cells produced a CD45RA+ naive subset and a CD45RA-negative memory subset. Germline CDR1 and CDR2: SGHVT and SQSDAQ. This CDR3 is 13 amino acids long. Trimming removed 6 bases at V and 0 bases at J, with 6 bases between.

The origin of this receptor is a woman aged 25 to 39 in good health. Sequencing input: naive CD4+ T cells sorted from blood. Specified subset: CD45RA+ positively selected. The V call is TRBV7-4, the J call TRBJ1-3, with no clear D. As DNA, the CDR3 is TGTGCCAGCAGTTTTCTCTCTGGAAACACCATATATTTT. Translated: CASSFLSGNTIYF. Full variable domain (outside the CDR3, taken from reference TRBV7-4 and TRBJ1-3): GAGVSQSPRYKVAKRGRDVALRCDSISGHVTLYWYRQTLGQGSEVLTYSQSDAQRDKSGRPSGRFSAERPERSVSTLKIQRTEQGDSAVYLCASSFLSGNTIYFGEGSWLTVV.